The next 16 T cell receptor beta chains were all read from a single sample in a study of T cell clusters in autoimmune cytopenias. TRB was amplified from around 0.25 ug of peripheral blood genomic DNA per sample. TRB rearrangements were amplified by touch-down multiplex PCR with mixed TRB-A/B primers. One entry per CDR3 protein, without DNA, is what TCRdb gives after re-calling the multiplex PCR reads. This table holds about 3,800 distinct CDR3 sequences. The sequencing sample was made of peripheral blood. These receptors originate from a human donor with an autoimmune cytopenia or autoimmune hepatitis (not recorded which).

The chain is built from TRBV19 and TRBJ1-3; the D call of TRBD1 rests on TCRdb alone, since no DNA is present to check it. The CDR3 loop spans 17 amino acids. Germline V CDR1 and CDR2: LNHDA, SQIVND (reference sequence). CDR3 loop: CASSRYGTGVTGNTIYF.

By frequency, this clonotype registers medium-sized (0.01 to 0.1%). The CDR3 sequence is CASSAGTSGTDTQYF. The chain combines TRBV19 with TRBJ2-3; no DNA is available, so the TRBD2 call from TCRdb remains unchecked. The CDR3 spans 15 residues. Germline V gene lookup returns CDR1 LNHDA and CDR2 SQIVND (reference sequence).

This chain joins TRBV6-5 and TRBJ2-2. Germline loops: CDR1 MNHEY, CDR2 SVGAGI. This CDR3 contains 12 residues. The CDR3 here is CASSYPVQELFF.

This chain links TRBV11-1 with TRBJ1-1. Germline loops: CDR1 SGHAT, CDR2 FQDESV (reference sequence). This CDR3 comprises 14 residues. The chain's CDR3 is CASRLGMANTEAFF.

This clonotype ranks as medium-sized (0.01 to 0.1%) in terms of frequency. The chain employs TRBV29-1 and TRBJ2-7; the TCRdb call, TRBD1, lacks DNA for checking. Germline-derived CDR1 and CDR2 are SQVTM and ANQGSEA. The CDR3 consists of 15 residues. CDR3 sequence reads: CSVEWAPGQGYEQYF.

V usage is TRBV6-5 and J usage is TRBJ1-4; with no DNA, the TCRdb D assignment of TRBD1 cannot be verified. CDR1 is MNHEY, CDR2 SVGAGI, per germline. This CDR3 contains 12 residues. Here the CDR3 reads CASKRGLEKLFF.

The chain is built from TRBV6-5 and TRBJ1-1; the D gene TCRdb calls, TRBD1, cannot be checked with no DNA. This CDR3 has 15 residues. The germline CDR1 and CDR2 sequences are MNHEY and SVGAGI. CDR3 sequence: CASSLGSLGGPEAFF.

Its frequency marks this clonotype as medium-sized. This chain connects TRBV12-3 or TRBV12-4 to TRBJ1-6. This CDR3 is 13 amino acids long. The CDR3: CASSLQERSPLHF.

This clonotype ranks as medium-sized in terms of frequency. The chain uses TRBV19 and TRBJ2-5; the D call from TCRdb, TRBD2, cannot be confirmed without DNA. Germline V lookup: CDR1 LNHDA, CDR2 SQIVND (reference sequence). The CDR3 loop spans 14 amino acids. Here the CDR3 reads CASSISGLAETQYF. Together with reference TRBV19 and TRBJ2-5, the CDR3 gives the full variable domain: DGGITQSPKYLFRKEGQNVTLSCEQNLNHDAMYWYRQDPGQGLRLIYYSQIVNDFQKGDIAEGYSVSREKKESFPLTVTSAQKNPTAFYLCASSISGLAETQYFGPGTRLLVL.

The V call is TRBV6-6, the J call TRBJ2-1; TCRdb designates TRBD1, a call that cannot be tested without DNA. Looked up from germline, CDR1 is MNHNY and CDR2 is SVGAGI (reference sequence). This CDR3 has 14 residues. The CDR3 protein is CASSYARFRNEQFF.

This clonotype shows up as medium-sized (0.01 to 0.1%) by frequency. V gene TRBV12-3 or TRBV12-4 combines with J gene TRBJ2-6; the D call from TCRdb, TRBD1, cannot be confirmed without DNA. CDR3 length: 17 residues. CDR3 loop: CASTAGQAGGGANVLTF.

This clonotype is labeled medium-sized based on frequency. The CDR3: CATSGRDTQYF. The rearrangement links TRBV19 to TRBJ2-3; TCRdb calls TRBD2, which cannot be checked without DNA. Germline CDR1 LNHDA, CDR2 SQIVND (reference sequence). The CDR3 consists of 11 residues.

This clonotype is called medium-sized based on its frequency. This chain uses TRBV18 with TRBJ1-5; absent DNA, TCRdb's TRBD1 call cannot be checked. This CDR3 is 13 amino acids long. The germline V gene encodes CDR1 KGHSH and CDR2 LQKENI. The CDR3 here is CASSPRQDQPQHF. Based on the CDR3 plus reference TRBV18 and TRBJ1-5, the full variable domain is NAGVMQNPRHLVRRRGQEARLRCSPMKGHSHVYWYRQLPEEGLKFMVYLQKENIIDESGMPKERFSAEFPKEGPSILRIQQVVRGDSAAYFCASSPRQDQPQHFGDGTRLSIL.

This clonotype ranks as medium-sized in terms of frequency. This sequence joins TRBV19 and TRBJ2-3; TCRdb proposes TRBD2, but this gene call is untestable without DNA. The germline V gene has CDR1 LNHDA and CDR2 SQIVND (reference sequence). The CDR3 has 17 amino acids. The CDR3 protein is CASSPGLAGPSTDTQYF. The whole variable domain, remainder taken from reference TRBV19 and TRBJ2-3, is DGGITQSPKYLFRKEGQNVTLSCEQNLNHDAMYWYRQDPGQGLRLIYYSQIVNDFQKGDIAEGYSVSREKKESFPLTVTSAQKNPTAFYLCASSPGLAGPSTDTQYFGPGTRLTVL.

Judged by frequency, this clonotype is medium-sized. This chain links TRBV19 with TRBJ2-7; TCRdb proposes TRBD2, but this gene call is untestable without DNA. Germline CDR1 reads LNHDA; CDR2 reads SQIVND (reference sequence). This CDR3 has 15 amino acids. CDR3 in amino acids: CASSRTSGGLYEQYF.

By frequency, this clonotype registers medium-sized. The rearrangement links TRBV29-1 to TRBJ2-3; TCRdb's D gene call, TRBD1, goes unchecked for lack of DNA. This CDR3 is 12 amino acids long. From germline, CDR1 is SQVTM and CDR2 ANQGSEA. CDR3 protein: CSTDRVPDTQYF.